These T cell receptor beta chains were read from a single sample in a study of T cells in Graves' hyperthyroidism and ophthalmopathy. Each CDR3 protein gets one entry after TCRdb re-called the multiplex PCR reads with MiXCR. The sample includes approximately 380,000 distinct CDR3 sequences, more than 13% of them seen just once. The specimen was blood. Receptor source: a man in his fifties or sixties with Graves' ophthalmopathy. Each CDR3 is given without its conserved first and last residue. D genes are given only for firm matches.

CDR3	V	D	J
ASSPYRDKSVYEQY	TRBV11-3	-	TRBJ2-7
ASRGEVIGTDTQY	TRBV6-1	-	TRBJ2-3
ASSSPTDTEAF	TRBV5-1	-	TRBJ1-1
ATSDFQAIGNEQF	TRBV24-1	-	TRBJ2-1
ASSFTGARKTEAF	TRBV7-2	-	TRBJ1-1
ASSTGRILNQPQH	TRBV7-8	-	TRBJ1-5
ASSLREEDPQH	TRBV12-3/TRBV12-4	-	TRBJ1-5
ASSEGVYRQGASGANVLT	TRBV6-1	TRBD1	TRBJ2-6
ASSRNVGGDTQY	TRBV3-1	-	TRBJ2-3
ASSSDRGRVDEQY	TRBV2	TRBD1	TRBJ2-7
ASSRGASSRETQY	TRBV7-9	-	TRBJ2-5
ATSEVAGNYNEQF	TRBV24-1	TRBD2	TRBJ2-1
ASSTPGGTGELF	TRBV19	TRBD1	TRBJ2-2
AIRDRVYNEQF	TRBV10-3	TRBD1	TRBJ2-1
ASSYSQVQETQY	TRBV6-6	-	TRBJ2-5
ASAEGYYGYT	TRBV7-9	-	TRBJ1-2
ASSYGTGYGTEAF	TRBV27	TRBD1	TRBJ1-1
ANPGARGAKDIQY	TRBV6-7	-	TRBJ2-4
ASSPRTSGRTFQDTQY	TRBV6-1	TRBD2	TRBJ2-3
ASSEERAQTYEQY	TRBV2	-	TRBJ2-7
ASSHWGGGNEQF	TRBV3-1	-	TRBJ2-1
SASRANQSYEQY	TRBV20-1	-	TRBJ2-7
ASSLGQLANTEAF	TRBV7-3	TRBD1	TRBJ1-1
ASSPRDSRRLGEQY	TRBV18	-	TRBJ2-7
ASSKQDVSATNEKLF	TRBV6-1	-	TRBJ1-4
ASSLRTGRNYGYT	TRBV13	TRBD1	TRBJ1-2
ASSPFGGRAAYEQF	TRBV18	TRBD2	TRBJ2-1
ASSYGPLQETQY	TRBV6-5	-	TRBJ2-5
AWSVSGRYEQY	TRBV30	-	TRBJ2-7